This T cell receptor beta chain is from a study of CD8+ T cells in alopecia areata. This CDR3 is 12 amino acids long. The germline V and J ends were trimmed by 7 bases and 6 bases, with 12 bases remaining between them. In germline, CDR1 is SQVTM, CDR2 ANQGSEA. In each case, RNA was isolated and then reverse transcribed into cDNA as the sequencing template. Generated by immunoSEQ multiplex PCR, the TCRdb table keeps only in-frame clones and is missing some. The table includes about 210,000 clones, approximately 65% detected once. The treatment was: oral pan-JAK inhibitor, 5-10 mg twice daily. The V gene is TRBV29-1, the J gene TRBJ2-2; D not certain. The receptor's source is a human donor with alopecia areata. The material was CD4+ T cells sorted from blood, obtained at week 44, from a patient treated with tofacitinib. DNA for the CDR3: TGCAGCGCACAAGAACAGCCCGGGGAGCTGTTTTTT. Translated: CSAQEQPGELFF.